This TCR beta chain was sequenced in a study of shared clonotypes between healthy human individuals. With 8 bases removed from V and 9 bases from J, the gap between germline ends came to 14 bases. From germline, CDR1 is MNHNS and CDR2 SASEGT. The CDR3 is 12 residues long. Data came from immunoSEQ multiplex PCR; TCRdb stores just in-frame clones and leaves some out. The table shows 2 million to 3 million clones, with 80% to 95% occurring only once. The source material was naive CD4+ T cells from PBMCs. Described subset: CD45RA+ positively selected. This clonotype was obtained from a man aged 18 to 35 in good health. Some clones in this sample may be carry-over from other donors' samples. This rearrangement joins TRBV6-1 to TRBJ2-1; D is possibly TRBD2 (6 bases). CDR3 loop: CASRKEAGEQFF. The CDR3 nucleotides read TGTGCCAGCCGCAAAGAAGCGGGTGAGCAGTTCTTC.